The 9 T cell receptor beta chains below come from one sample, sequenced in a study of cytotoxic CD8 clonotypes in ibrutinib-treated CLL. Measured with immunoSEQ multiplex PCR; TCRdb has only the in-frame clones, and not every one. The sample yields about 200,000 clones, 60% to 80% seen once. Sample: PBMCs, taken after 12 months of ibrutinib treatment. The receptors come from a human donor with chronic lymphocytic leukemia.

The rearrangement links TRBV10-1 to TRBJ2-3, with D perhaps TRBD2 (6 bases). CDR3 length: 14 residues. V was trimmed by 8 bases and J by 6 bases, leaving 18 bases between them. The germline gives CDR1 WNHNN, CDR2 SYGVQD (reference sequence). The CDR3 region has the DNA TGCGCCAGCGATAGCGGAAACGCAGGGGATACGCAGTATTTT. It codes for CASDSGNAGDTQYF.

This clone was picked up a small number of times. The gene calls are TRBV10-2 and TRBJ2-1; 9 bases are shared with TRBD1. Germline lookup yields CDR1 WSHSY and CDR2 SAAADI. With V trimmed by 6 bases and J by 8 bases, 5 bases remained unmatched. This CDR3 contains 13 residues. The DNA of the CDR3 is TGCGCCAGCAGGGGACAGGGCAACGATGAGCAGTTCTTC. This sequence encodes CASRGQGNDEQFF.

The chain carries TRBV9 and TRBJ2-6, with D tentatively TRBD1 or TRBD2 (5 bases each). With 4 bases removed from V and 2 bases from J, the gap between germline ends came to 13 bases. CDR3 length: 16 amino acids. The germline V gene encodes CDR1 SGDLS and CDR2 YYNGEE. CDR3 bases: TGTGCCAGCAGCCTCGCCGGGGCCGCTGGGGCCAACGTCCTGACTTTC. The encoded protein is CASSLAGAAGANVLTF.

The chain uses TRBV5-1 and TRBJ2-3, with no clear D. Germline CDR1 SGHRS, CDR2 YFSETQ. Trimming left V 4 bases short and J 6 bases short, with 12 bases between. The CDR3 runs to 13 residues. The CDR3 DNA sequence: TGCGCCAGCAGCCAGACCCCTCGGGATACGCAGTATTTT. Amino acids: CASSQTPRDTQYF.

J is TRBJ2-6 and V is TRBV5-1; possible D gene TRBD2, 6 bases. This CDR3 has 22 residues. Trimming removed 1 base from V and 4 bases from J, with 30 bases in between. CDR1 and CDR2 (germline): SGHRS, YFSETQ. The CDR3 region has the DNA TGCGCCAGCAGCTTGACGACAGCTGCGGGATCCCTACTCTATCTCGGGGCCAACGTCCTGACTTTC. Translation gives CASSLTTAAGSLLYLGANVLTF.

This clone showed up just once. The chain employs TRBV19 and TRBJ2-6; possibly TRBD1 or TRBD2 for D (5 bases each). CDR1 is LNHDA and CDR2 is SQIVND in the germline V gene (reference sequence). Trimming removed 9 bases from V and 2 bases from J, with 14 bases in between. The CDR3 totals 15 residues. In DNA, the CDR3 is TGTGCCAGCGGGGATGGGGGAGCTGGGGCCAACGTCCTGACTTTC. Amino acids: CASGDGGAGANVLTF. Looking up the rest from reference TRBV19 and TRBJ2-6 gives the full variable domain: DGGITQSPKYLFRKEGQNVTLSCEQNLNHDAMYWYRQDPGQGLRLIYYSQIVNDFQKGDIAEGYSVSREKKESFPLTVTSAQKNPTAFYLCASGDGGAGANVLTFGAGSRLTVL.

The CDR3 coding sequence is TGTGCCAGTAGTATGATGAGCGAAAGCTCCTACGAGCAGTACTTC. Translation gives CASSMMSESSYEQYF. This sequence joins TRBV19 and TRBJ2-7; D ambiguous. V gave up 3 bases and J gave up 0 bases, with 12 bases separating them. Germline CDR1 reads LNHDA; CDR2 reads SQIVND (reference sequence). This CDR3 region has 15 residues. Full variable domain (rest looked up from reference TRBV19 and TRBJ2-7): DGGITQSPKYLFRKEGQNVTLSCEQNLNHDAMYWYRQDPGQGLRLIYYSQIVNDFQKGDIAEGYSVSREKKESFPLTVTSAQKNPTAFYLCASSMMSESSYEQYFGPGTRLTVT.

The chain combines TRBV2 with TRBJ2-5; D is uncertain. The DNA end is a closer match to TRBJ2-7, so the J assignment may be wrong. CDR1 is SNHLY and CDR2 is FYNNEI in the germline V gene. This CDR3 spans 14 amino acids. CDR3 coding DNA: TGTGCCAGCAGTGTAGGACCAGCCTCCTACGAGCAGTACTTC. It is translated as CASSVGPASYEQYF.

The rearrangement joins TRBV6-6 to TRBJ1-3; D is unclear. The CDR3 has 16 amino acids. V was clipped by 6 bases and J by 2 bases, with 17 bases between them. Germline V gene sequence: CDR1 MNHNY, CDR2 SVGAGI (reference sequence). CDR3 sequence: CASSLTPELPGNTIYF. The CDR3, as DNA: TGTGCCAGCAGCCTCACCCCGGAGCTACCTGGAAACACCATATATTTT.